The 5 T cell receptor beta chains reported below all come from one sample, sequenced in a study of T-cell reconstitution after alpha-beta-depleted transplantation in children. Library preparation (for TCRbeta) was performed with unique molecular identifiers. TCRdb re-called the PCR reads through MiXCR, storing one row per CDR3 protein. The sample comprises about 510,000 distinct CDR3 sequences, about an eighth of which are singletons, and about 15% rests with the top ten. Here the sequenced sample was PBMCs, mostly from graft donor cells, taken 180 days after TCRalphabeta/CD19-depleted stem cell transplant. These receptors were taken from a female patient aged 2 to 10 who had a stem cell transplant for aplastic anemia, so the T cells may come from the graft donor.

The rearrangement links TRBV10-3 to TRBJ2-7; D might be TRBD1 (6 bases). Per germline, CDR1 ENHRY and CDR2 SYGVKD. The CDR3 covers 13 residues. V lost 8 bases and J lost 0, with 11 bases in between. CDR3: CAIGQILSYEQYF. The CDR3 DNA reads TGTGCCATCGGACAGATACTCTCCTACGAGCAGTACTTC.

This clonotype was picked up a small number of times. The chain has TRBV29-1 and TRBJ1-2, with D possibly being TRBD1 (6 bases). Germline-derived CDR1 and CDR2 are SQVTM and ANQGSEA. V lost 3 bases and J lost 7, with 18 bases in between. The length of the CDR3 is 14 residues. CDR3 coding DNA: TGCAGCGTTGACGCGGCAGGGGATGGGGTTGGCTACACCTTC. Translating it yields CSVDAAGDGVGYTF.

The rearrangement joins TRBV20-1 to TRBJ2-3, with TRBD2 identical over 13 bases. From germline, CDR1 is DFQATT and CDR2 SNEGSKA (reference sequence). This CDR3 contains 16 residues. The V segment lost 6 bases and the J segment 0 bases; nucleotides outside the gene matches: 6. CDR3: CSASGLAGTSTDTQYF. DNA for the CDR3: TGCAGTGCCTCGGGACTAGCGGGAACTAGCACAGATACGCAGTATTTT.

A few counts support this clonotype. The chain has TRBV15 and TRBJ2-2; 7 bases map to TRBD2. Losses at the gene ends were 9 bases for V and 2 bases for J; bases not matched to a gene: 6. Germline CDR1 is LNHNV and CDR2 is YYDKDF (reference sequence). The CDR3 has 14 residues. CDR3 loop: CATRLAYNTGELFF. Here the CDR3 DNA reads TGTGCCACGAGACTAGCTTACAACACCGGGGAGCTGTTTTTT.

The V gene is TRBV7-2, the J gene TRBJ1-4; D not certain. The germline V and J ends were trimmed by 3 bases and 5 bases, with 10 bases remaining between them. Germline CDR1 SGHTA, CDR2 FQGNSA. This CDR3 contains 14 residues. CDR3 region: CASSFGWRNEKLFF. The CDR3 nucleotides are TGTGCCAGCAGCTTCGGGTGGAGAAATGAAAAACTGTTTTTT. Full variable domain (remainder filled in from reference TRBV7-2 and TRBJ1-4): GAGVSQSPSNKVTEKGKDVELRCDPISGHTALYWYRQSLGQGLEFLIYFQGNSAPDKSGLPSDRFSAERTGGSVSTLTIQRTQQEDSAVYLCASSFGWRNEKLFFGSGTQLSVL.